What follows describes a single T cell receptor beta chain. Antigen unknown. TCRdb keeps only in-frame clones here, not all; method: immunoSEQ multiplex PCR. This table has about 680,000 clones, approximately 88% appearing once. This record belongs to a study of Ad26.COV2.S vaccination and SARS-CoV-2 variants. General study findings and limits: Comparable non-spike TCR breadth was observed in vaccine and placebo recipients. Spike-specific TCR breadth was greater after Ad26.COV2.S than placebo.

The treatment here: over 15 received Ad26.COV2.S at low or high dose, single or two shots; 5 received placebo; per-sample allocation not given. Sampling was performed 63 days after the first vaccine or placebo injection. Adults aged 18-55 years in Boston included the donor. The sequences come from peripheral blood, collected in a trial of Ad26.COV2.S vaccine versus placebo. The sequence was collected from a person between 18 and 65 years old who received the Ad26.COV2.S COVID-19 vaccine or a placebo.

The CDR3 is CASSFQGNTEAFF. CDR3 DNA sequence: TGCGCCAGCAGCTTCCAAGGGAACACTGAAGCTTTCTTT. The genes are TRBV5-1 and TRBJ1-1; the D is unclear. CDR1 and CDR2 from the germline V gene are SGHRS and YFSETQ. The V and J ends lost 2 bases and 1 base respectively, with 6 bases between them. This CDR3 spans 13 amino acids.